The rows below give T cell receptor beta chains drawn from one sample of a study of immune evolution from preneoplasia to lung adenocarcinoma. Some clones are missing from TCRdb's copy, which holds only in-frame ones; the method was immunoSEQ multiplex PCR. Here the sample spans about 7,600 clones, approximately 78% being singletons. Material: FFPE adjacent normal lung tissue. These receptor sequences come from a person aged 70 to 79 with lung adenocarcinoma. Each CDR3 is given with its conserved first and last residue. The D gene is left open where the match is weak. The size entry is marked missing in some rows and otherwise reads once, few, many or a size class.

CDR3: CASSALVSRYDTDTQYF
DNA: TGCGCCAGCAGCGCGCTAGTATCGCGCTACGACACAGATACGCAGTATTTT
size: -
D: -
V: TRBV10-1
J: TRBJ2-3

CDR3: CASSPGLWVYEQYF
DNA: TGCGCCAGCAGCCCGGGACTCTGGGTTTACGAGCAGTACTTC
size: -
D: -
V: TRBV5-1
J: TRBJ2-7

CDR3: CASSDPHSVSSYNEQFF
DNA: TGCGCCAGCAGTGATCCCCATAGCGTGAGCTCCTACAATGAGCAGTTCTTC
size: -
D: -
V: TRBV10-2
J: TRBJ2-1

CDR3: CAWRGGSYTGELFF
DNA: TGTGCCTGGAGGGGCGGGAGCTATACCGGGGAGCTGTTTTTT
size: -
D: TRBD2
V: TRBV30
J: TRBJ2-2

CDR3: CATSAGGFGREQYF
DNA: TGTGCCACTTCGGCGGGGGGCTTTGGGAGGGAGCAGTACTTC
size: -
D: TRBD2
V: TRBV19
J: TRBJ2-7

CDR3: CASSAMGGELFF
DNA: TGTGCCAGCAGCGCTATGGGCGGGGAGCTGTTTTTT
size: few
D: -
V: TRBV9
J: TRBJ2-2

CDR3: CASSLYLNTEAFF
DNA: TGTGCCAGCAGCTTGTACCTCAACACTGAAGCTTTCTTT
size: -
D: -
V: TRBV11-1
J: TRBJ1-1

CDR3: CASTSGRADGELFF
DNA: TGTGCCAGTACCAGCGGGAGGGCGGACGGGGAGCTGTTTTTT
size: few
D: TRBD2
V: TRBV19
J: TRBJ2-2

CDR3: CASSQDRRTGGTGEKLFF
DNA: TGTGCCAGCAGCCAAGATCGGCGGACAGGGGGCACTGGTGAAAAACTGTTTTTT
size: -
D: TRBD1
V: TRBV14
J: TRBJ1-4

CDR3: CASSRLTSGRAGTGELFF
DNA: TGTGCCAGCTCACGGCTGACTAGCGGGAGGGCCGGCACCGGGGAGCTGTTTTTT
size: -
D: TRBD2
V: TRBV18
J: TRBJ2-2

CDR3: CASSNRDGAFGETQYF
DNA: TGTGCCAGCAGCAACCGGGACGGAGCCTTCGGGGAGACCCAGTACTTC
size: few
D: -
V: TRBV9
J: TRBJ2-5

CDR3: CASYSPSSSYEQYF
DNA: TGTGCCAGCTATTCGCCCAGCAGCTCCTACGAGCAGTACTTC
size: -
D: -
V: TRBV2
J: TRBJ2-7

CDR3: CASSSGQGGWAKNIQYF
DNA: TGTGCCAGCAGCTCAGGACAGGGGGGGTGGGCCAAAAACATTCAGTACTTC
size: -
D: TRBD1
V: TRBV9
J: TRBJ2-4

CDR3: CASSLDPSGGTEAFF
DNA: TGCGCCAGCAGCTTGGATCCATCAGGCGGCACTGAAGCTTTCTTT
size: few
D: -
V: TRBV5-1
J: TRBJ1-1

CDR3: CAWSTLDRGYGYTF
DNA: TGTGCCTGGAGTACCTTAGACAGGGGCTATGGCTACACCTTC
size: -
D: TRBD1
V: TRBV30
J: TRBJ1-2

CDR3: CASMRGSGEQYF
DNA: TGTGCCAGCATGCGGGGAAGTGGCGAGCAGTACTTC
size: -
D: -
V: TRBV27
J: TRBJ2-7